These 14 T cell receptor beta chains originate from one sample sequenced in a study of blood T cells in healthy people across ages. Then a second PCR, running about 6 to 11 cycles, was carried out with a sample-barcoded 5' primer and a J-beta primer mix. TCRdb redid the calling of the 5' RACE reads with MiXCR, one entry per CDR3 protein. The sample records fewer than 2 million distinct CDR3 sequences, approximately 39% being singletons. Sequencing used blood. The receptors here all came from a human donor in good health.

This clonotype was counted many times. Germline is not matched at one junction end, which may reflect a read error. This chain connects TRBV4-1 to TRBJ2-7; possibly TRBD1 for D (6 bases). Germline lookup yields CDR1 MGHRA and CDR2 YSYEKL. The CDR3 has 13 residues. As DNA, the CDR3 is TGTGCCAGCAGCCCCGGGACACTCTACGAGCAGTACTTC. Protein sequence: CASSPGTLYEQYF.

The chain recombines TRBV3-1 with TRBJ2-5; 10 nucleotides agree with TRBD2. V trimming: 0 bases; J trimming: 4 bases; junction bases outside the gene matches: 11. This CDR3 comprises 18 residues. Germline CDR1 is LGHDT and CDR2 is YNNKEL (reference sequence). This CDR3 is CASSQEWGAGGPIETQYF. As DNA, the CDR3 is TGTGCCAGCAGCCAAGAATGGGGAGCGGGAGGGCCTATAGAGACCCAGTACTTC.

The chain couples TRBV20-1 to TRBJ2-7; a possible D gene is TRBD1 (5 bases). CDR1 and CDR2 (germline): DFQATT, SNEGSKA (reference sequence). Trimming removed 6 bases at V and 3 bases at J, with 21 bases between. The CDR3 is 15 residues long. Here the CDR3 reads CSAQDKVLTFYEQYF. DNA for the CDR3: TGCAGTGCACAGGATAAAGTACTAACGTTCTACGAGCAGTACTTC.

This clonotype came up a few times. The genes are TRBV29-1 and TRBJ2-5, with D tentatively TRBD2 (6 bases). The germline gives CDR1 SQVTM, CDR2 ANQGSEA. The CDR3 has 14 amino acids. V lost 3 bases, J lost 4 bases, and 15 bases lay in between. The CDR3 sequence: CSVEGGVDGETQYF. The DNA of the CDR3 is TGCAGCGTTGAGGGCGGGGTTGATGGAGAGACCCAGTACTTC.

Only a few counts were recorded for this clonotype. This sequence joins TRBV20-1 and TRBJ2-5, with 13 bases identical to TRBD2. With 0 bases clipped from V and 4 bases from J, the junction kept 5 bases outside the gene matches. Germline V gives CDR1 DFQATT, CDR2 SNEGSKA (reference sequence). CDR3 length equals 16 residues. Written as DNA, the CDR3 is TGCAGTGCTAGAGACGGACTAGCGGGGGTAGGAGAGACCCAGTACTTC. Its protein is CSARDGLAGVGETQYF.

This clonotype was seen a handful of times. The chain combines TRBV2 with TRBJ2-1; D not certain. The CDR3 is 10 residues long. CDR1 is SNHLY and CDR2 is FYNNEI in the germline V gene. Trimming took off 10 bases at V and 10 bases at J, with 11 bases between the two ends. The CDR3 nucleotides read TGTGCCACCACTCAAGTGGAGCAGTTCTTC. It yields the protein CATTQVEQFF.

With regard to this clonotype: One end of the junction is discordant with germline, which a read error may explain. V and J are TRBV27 and TRBJ2-1; TRBD1 matches at 9 bases. The CDR3 spans 16 residues. Germline CDR1 is MNHEY and CDR2 is SMNVEV (reference sequence). In nucleotides, the CDR3 is TGTGCCAGCAGTTTACGACAGGGGGAGACATACAGTGAGCAGTTCTTC. Translation gives CASSLRQGETYSEQFF.

The sample holds a few counts of this clonotype. This chain uses TRBV6-4 with TRBJ2-1, with D possibly matching TRBD2 (5 bases). Germline assignment: CDR1 MRHNA and CDR2 SNTAGT. Trimming stripped 6 bases from V and 7 bases from J, with 13 bases between. The CDR3 has 13 residues. The CDR3 reads CASSATWENEQFF. The CDR3 bases are TGTGCCAGCAGCGCAACCTGGGAGAATGAGCAGTTCTTC.

The CDR3 is CASSPNGKRGPDSYEQYF. CDR3 coding DNA: TGTGCCAGCTCACCAAATGGGAAGAGGGGGCCAGATTCCTACGAGCAGTACTTC. V is TRBV18 and J is TRBJ2-7; 7 bases are shared with TRBD1. Germline loops: CDR1 KGHSH, CDR2 LQKENI. Trimming cost V 2 bases and J 1 base; bases outside gene matches: 14. This CDR3 has 18 residues.

This rearrangement joins TRBV4-1 to TRBJ2-1; 9 nucleotides agree with TRBD1. Looked up from germline, CDR1 is MGHRA and CDR2 is YSYEKL. CDR3 size: 16 residues. The V segment lost 3 bases and the J segment 6 bases; nucleotides outside the gene matches: 9. CDR3: CASSHDDRGGFNEQFF. The DNA for the CDR3 is TGCGCCAGCAGCCATGACGACAGGGGGGGTTTCAATGAGCAGTTCTTC.

The CDR3 loop reads CASSLGSGGVTAFF. The CDR3 DNA reads TGTGCCAGCAGCCTAGGTTCAGGGGGTGTAACGGCTTTCTTT. The J gene is TRBJ1-1, the V gene TRBV7-8, with 7 bases aligning to TRBD1. Germline loops: CDR1 SGHVS, CDR2 FQNEAQ. V dropped 5 bases and J dropped 11; count of bases not matched to a gene: 14. This CDR3 comprises 14 residues.

A remark on this clonotype: Mismatch with germline at one junction end may stem from a read error. V is TRBV6-6 and J is TRBJ2-1; D might be TRBD1 or TRBD2, each matching 5 bases. The CDR3 has 15 residues. Germline lookup yields CDR1 MNHNY and CDR2 SVGAGI (reference sequence). CDR3 nucleotides: TGTGCCGGCAGTTACGTGGCAGGGACGGACAATGAGCAGTTCTTC. It yields the protein CAGSYVAGTDNEQFF.

This clonotype was observed a few times. The chain links TRBV24-1 to TRBJ1-1; TRBD1 might be the D (6 bases). V dropped 2 bases and J dropped 0 bases, with 15 bases sitting between them. CDR1 is KGHDR and CDR2 is SFDVKD in the germline V gene. This CDR3 is 17 amino acids long. The CDR3 sequence is CATSDSAKGGMNTEAFF. For the CDR3, the DNA is TGTGCCACCAGTGATTCCGCAAAAGGGGGGATGAACACTGAAGCTTTCTTT.

This clonotype has only a few counts. V and J are TRBV5-1 and TRBJ2-7, with D unclear. V lost 5 bases and J lost 0, with 12 bases in between. There are 14 residues in the CDR3. The germline V gene encodes CDR1 SGHRS and CDR2 YFSETQ. The CDR3 region is CASRLDGSSYEQYF. The CDR3 DNA is TGCGCCAGCAGACTGGATGGTAGCTCCTACGAGCAGTACTTC.